This TCR beta chain was retrieved from a study of naive and memory T cell subsets. The beta constant-region primer was an equimolar mix of two oligonucleotides covering TRBC1 and TRBC2. The cDNA 3' end received a ligated single-stranded oligonucleotide carrying the SP2 primer and a 12-nucleotide UMI. TCRdb re-called the UMI-ligation and nested PCR reads with MiXCR, one entry per CDR3 protein. The sample has roughly 21,000 distinct CDR3 sequences, roughly 9.6% seen once. Whole-study results and caveats: Over 85% of naive TCR sequences appeared only once, unlike memory subsets. Naive and memory subsets had different power law exponents for TCR abundance.

After CD4 positive bead selection, the CD4-negative fraction gave CD8 T cells. Comments on this clonotype: Its target is not known.

Source material: central memory CD8+ T cells from blood. The TCR sequence derives from a human donor in good health.

CDR3 in DNA: TGTGCCAGCAGCGCATCGTACAGGGGGCACGGTGAAAAACTGTTTTTT. Its protein product is CASSASYRGHGEKLFF. The rearrangement links TRBV7-2 to TRBJ1-4, with 9 bases fitting TRBD1. V lost 5 bases, J lost 7 bases, and 11 bases stayed unmatched. This CDR3 comprises 16 residues. CDR1 is SGHTA and CDR2 is FQGNSA in the germline V gene.